This is a list of T cell receptor beta chains from one sample in a study of CD8+ T cells in alopecia areata. TCRdb's table, derived via immunoSEQ multiplex PCR, lists solely in-frame clones and lacks some. The sample includes around 180,000 clones, around 64% of them seen just once. Material: CD4+ T cells sorted from blood, obtained around week 50, from a patient treated with tofacitinib. The receptors were sampled from a human donor with alopecia areata. CDR3s include the opening cysteine and the closing phenylalanine or tryptophan. The D gene is left open where the match is weak. Rows may omit the clone size; those that give it use once, few, many or a size class.

abundance: -
v_gene: TRBV7-2
d_gene: -
j_gene: TRBJ1-2
CDR3aa: CASSFNRANYGYTF
CDR3nt: TGTGCCAGCAGCTTCAACAGGGCTAACTATGGCTACACCTTC

abundance: -
v_gene: TRBV4-3
d_gene: -
j_gene: TRBJ2-3
CDR3aa: CASSHLPGQMMGDTQYF
CDR3nt: TGCGCCAGCAGCCACCTTCCGGGACAAATGATGGGAGATACGCAGTATTTT

abundance: once
v_gene: TRBV20-1
d_gene: -
j_gene: TRBJ1-2
CDR3aa: CSAMWPYGYTF
CDR3nt: TGCAGTGCTATGTGGCCCTATGGCTACACCTTC

abundance: -
v_gene: TRBV25-1
d_gene: -
j_gene: TRBJ1-2
CDR3aa: CASSEYGRSIYGYTF
CDR3nt: TGTGCCAGCAGTGAATATGGTAGATCCATTTATGGCTACACCTTC

abundance: -
v_gene: TRBV29-1
d_gene: -
j_gene: TRBJ2-7
CDR3aa: CSVGGAGEQYF
CDR3nt: TGCAGCGTTGGGGGTGCCGGCGAGCAGTACTTC

abundance: -
v_gene: TRBV30
d_gene: -
j_gene: TRBJ1-2
CDR3aa: CAWSEVGAANYGYTF
CDR3nt: TGTGCCTGGAGTGAGGTTGGGGCGGCTAACTATGGCTACACCTTC

abundance: -
v_gene: TRBV29-1
d_gene: -
j_gene: TRBJ2-5
CDR3aa: CSVSAPGAQYF
CDR3nt: TGCAGCGTGTCTGCCCCGGGCGCCCAGTACTTC

abundance: few
v_gene: TRBV11-2
d_gene: -
j_gene: TRBJ2-5
CDR3aa: CASTNPVGGVIQETQYF
CDR3nt: TGTGCCAGCACCAATCCCGTAGGGGGGGTAATTCAGGAGACCCAGTACTTC

abundance: -
v_gene: TRBV7-2
d_gene: TRBD2
j_gene: TRBJ2-3
CDR3aa: CASSPSNSGGADTQYF
CDR3nt: TGTGCCAGCAGCCCCTCCAATAGCGGGGGGGCAGATACGCAGTATTTT

abundance: -
v_gene: TRBV5-6
d_gene: -
j_gene: TRBJ1-2
CDR3aa: CASSLPSGWYGYTF
CDR3nt: TGTGCCAGCAGCTTGCCCTCTGGTTGGTATGGCTACACCTTC

abundance: -
v_gene: TRBV2
d_gene: -
j_gene: TRBJ2-6
CDR3aa: CASKGSSGANVLTF
CDR3nt: TGTGCCAGCAAAGGCAGCTCTGGGGCCAACGTCCTGACTTTC

abundance: -
v_gene: TRBV30
d_gene: TRBD1
j_gene: TRBJ2-5
CDR3aa: CAWGLSGGETQYF
CDR3nt: TGTGCCTGGGGTCTGTCAGGGGGAGAGACCCAGTACTTC

abundance: few
v_gene: TRBV25-1
d_gene: TRBD2
j_gene: TRBJ2-5
CDR3aa: CASSDPGGRTQYF
CDR3nt: TGTGCCAGCAGTGACCCCGGGGGGAGGACCCAGTACTTC

abundance: -
v_gene: TRBV7-9
d_gene: TRBD1
j_gene: TRBJ1-2
CDR3aa: CASSLGQGGYGYTF
CDR3nt: TGTGCCAGCAGCTTAGGACAGGGCGGCTATGGCTACACCTTC

abundance: -
v_gene: TRBV29-1
d_gene: TRBD1
j_gene: TRBJ1-1
CDR3aa: CSGNRGNTEAFF
CDR3nt: TGCAGCGGAAACAGGGGAAACACTGAAGCTTTCTTT

abundance: few
v_gene: TRBV7-2
d_gene: -
j_gene: TRBJ1-5
CDR3aa: CASSVRRGSNQPQHF
CDR3nt: TGTGCCAGCAGCGTCCGACGGGGGAGCAATCAGCCCCAGCATTTT

abundance: -
v_gene: TRBV15
d_gene: -
j_gene: TRBJ2-5
CDR3aa: CATSGMETQYF
CDR3nt: TGTGCCACCAGCGGGATGGAGACCCAGTACTTC

abundance: -
v_gene: TRBV14
d_gene: -
j_gene: TRBJ2-3
CDR3aa: CASSQLRSTDTQYF
CDR3nt: TGTGCCAGCAGCCAATTACGTAGCACAGATACGCAGTATTTT

abundance: -
v_gene: TRBV4-3
d_gene: -
j_gene: TRBJ1-2
CDR3aa: CASSQEASGRSYGYTF
CDR3nt: TGCGCCAGCAGCCAAGAAGCTAGTGGACGGAGCTATGGCTACACCTTC

abundance: -
v_gene: TRBV14
d_gene: -
j_gene: TRBJ2-1
CDR3aa: CASSQVIGAYNEQFF
CDR3nt: TGTGCCAGCAGCCAAGTGATCGGAGCCTACAATGAGCAGTTCTTC

abundance: -
v_gene: TRBV9
d_gene: -
j_gene: TRBJ2-3
CDR3aa: CASSVSGADTQYF
CDR3nt: TGTGCCAGCAGCGTATCGGGGGCAGATACGCAGTATTTT

abundance: few
v_gene: TRBV30
d_gene: -
j_gene: TRBJ2-1
CDR3aa: CAWGILKGQFF
CDR3nt: TGTGCCTGGGGTATCCTCAAGGGGCAGTTCTTC

abundance: -
v_gene: TRBV5-6
d_gene: TRBD1
j_gene: TRBJ2-1
CDR3aa: CASSFRDRPYNEQFF
CDR3nt: TGTGCCAGCAGCTTCCGGGACAGGCCCTACAATGAGCAGTTCTTC

abundance: -
v_gene: TRBV30
d_gene: -
j_gene: TRBJ1-3
CDR3aa: CAWSEDGDTIYF
CDR3nt: TGTGCCTGGAGTGAAGATGGGGACACCATATATTTT

abundance: -
v_gene: TRBV25-1
d_gene: -
j_gene: TRBJ2-3
CDR3aa: CASSPPAGTDTQYF
CDR3nt: TGTGCCAGCAGCCCCCCGGCGGGCACAGATACGCAGTATTTT

abundance: few
v_gene: TRBV4-3
d_gene: -
j_gene: TRBJ1-4
CDR3aa: CASSQDGSQGPEKLFF
CDR3nt: TGCGCCAGCAGCCAAGATGGTTCGCAGGGCCCTGAAAAACTGTTTTTT

abundance: few
v_gene: TRBV29-1
d_gene: TRBD2
j_gene: TRBJ2-7
CDR3aa: CSVGAGTPYEQYF
CDR3nt: TGCAGCGTTGGAGCGGGGACTCCCTACGAGCAGTACTTC

abundance: -
v_gene: TRBV6-5
d_gene: TRBD2
j_gene: TRBJ2-5
CDR3aa: CASSFSQRGGETQYF
CDR3nt: TGTGCCAGCAGTTTCTCCCAGCGGGGGGGAGAGACCCAGTACTTC

abundance: -
v_gene: TRBV9
d_gene: TRBD1
j_gene: TRBJ1-1
CDR3aa: CASSRTGGTEAFF
CDR3nt: TGTGCCAGTAGCCGGACAGGCGGAACTGAAGCTTTCTTT

abundance: few
v_gene: TRBV4-3
d_gene: TRBD2
j_gene: TRBJ2-3
CDR3aa: CASSLGTSGGDTQYF
CDR3nt: TGCGCCAGCAGCCTAGGGACTAGCGGGGGCGATACGCAGTATTTT

abundance: -
v_gene: TRBV5-6
d_gene: -
j_gene: TRBJ2-1
CDR3aa: CASSLAWEQFF
CDR3nt: TGTGCCAGCAGCTTGGCTTGGGAGCAGTTCTTC

abundance: -
v_gene: TRBV30
d_gene: -
j_gene: TRBJ1-2
CDR3aa: CAWSDRARFPGYTF
CDR3nt: TGTGCCTGGAGTGACCGGGCCAGGTTTCCTGGCTACACCTTC

abundance: few
v_gene: TRBV7-2
d_gene: -
j_gene: TRBJ1-5
CDR3aa: CASSTASQPQHF
CDR3nt: TGTGCCAGCAGCACAGCTAGTCAGCCCCAGCATTTT

abundance: -
v_gene: TRBV29-1
d_gene: -
j_gene: TRBJ1-1
CDR3aa: CSVEFRLNTEAFF
CDR3nt: TGCAGCGTTGAATTCAGGTTGAACACTGAAGCTTTCTTT

abundance: few
v_gene: TRBV29-1
d_gene: -
j_gene: TRBJ2-3
CDR3aa: CSVEVLDTQYF
CDR3nt: TGCAGCGTTGAGGTATTGGATACGCAGTATTTT

abundance: -
v_gene: TRBV5-6
d_gene: -
j_gene: TRBJ2-3
CDR3aa: CASSSTTGRRTDTQYF
CDR3nt: TGTGCCAGCAGCTCTACGACAGGGAGGAGGACAGATACGCAGTATTTT